This T cell receptor (beta chain) was captured in a study of T cell changes during pregnancy in multiple sclerosis. The CDR3 consists of 16 residues. Germline CDR1 is PRHDT and CDR2 is FYEKMQ (reference sequence). The trim removed 5 bases at V and 2 bases at J, leaving 6 bases unmatched. Repertoires were generated with immunoSEQ multiplex PCR, while TCRdb's copy carries only in-frame clones and drops some. The sample carries several thousand clones, about 85% recorded once. The clonotype comes from a female donor in good health, enrolled as a control in a pregnancy study. This chain uses TRBV13 with TRBJ2-3; 11 nucleotides match TRBD2. The sample here was CD8+ T cells from peripheral blood mononuclear cells, taken in the first trimester of pregnancy. CDR3 nucleotide sequence: TGTGCCAGCAGCCACGGACTAGCGGGCGACACAGATACGCAGTATTTT. Translating it yields CASSHGLAGDTDTQYF.